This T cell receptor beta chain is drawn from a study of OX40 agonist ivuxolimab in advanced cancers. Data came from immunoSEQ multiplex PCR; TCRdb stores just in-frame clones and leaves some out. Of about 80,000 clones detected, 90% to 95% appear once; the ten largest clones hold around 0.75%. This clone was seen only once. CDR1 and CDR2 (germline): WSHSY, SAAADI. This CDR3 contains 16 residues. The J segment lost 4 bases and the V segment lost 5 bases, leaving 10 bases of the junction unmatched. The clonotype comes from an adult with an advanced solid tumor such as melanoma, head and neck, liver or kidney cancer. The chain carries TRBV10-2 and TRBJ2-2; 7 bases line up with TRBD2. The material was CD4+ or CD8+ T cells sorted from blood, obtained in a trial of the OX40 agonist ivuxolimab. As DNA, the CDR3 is TGCGCCAGCAGTCCCAGTAGGGACTACCCCACCGGGGAGCTGTTTTTT. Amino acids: CASSPSRDYPTGELFF.